Each of the 24 T cell receptor beta chains below was sequenced from the same sample in a study of blood T cell repertoires in COVID-19. Sequencing was performed with immunoSEQ multiplex PCR; in TCRdb, only in-frame clones are kept and a portion is missing. The table records 170,000 or so clones, more than 75% of them present only once. The sequenced sample consisted of PBMCs or T cells enriched from blood (not recorded which). The source of these receptors is a woman aged 50 to 65 who had recovered from COVID-19.

This clone was seen a few times. The junction does not match germline at one end; this may be a read error. This sequence joins TRBV30 and TRBJ1-2; D might be TRBD1 (6 bases). Germline CDR1 is GTSNPN and CDR2 is SVGIG (reference sequence). This CDR3 has 12 residues. The CDR3 region is CAWHRDLYAYTF. CDR3 DNA: TGTGCCTGGCACAGGGACCTCTATGCCTACACCTTC.

The chain recombines TRBV19 with TRBJ2-1; 9 nucleotides align to TRBD1. V shed 6 bases and J 5 bases; nucleotides not matched to a gene: 11. There are 16 residues in the CDR3. Germline lookup yields CDR1 LNHDA and CDR2 SQIVND (reference sequence). The CDR3 sequence: CASRDTRQGGHNEQFF. The CDR3 DNA reads as TGTGCCAGTAGGGACACCCGACAGGGGGGTCACAATGAGCAGTTCTTC.

This clone has more than one count but fewer than ten. The rearrangement joins TRBV5-8 to TRBJ2-7; D ambiguous. The CDR3 consists of 13 residues. The V and J ends lost 5 bases and 0 bases respectively, with 9 bases between them. Germline V gene sequence: CDR1 SGHTS, CDR2 YDEGEE. CDR3 region: CASSLQSSYEQYF. CDR3 in DNA: TGTGCCAGCAGTTTACAGAGCTCCTACGAGCAGTACTTC.

The chain uses TRBV12-3 or TRBV12-4 and TRBJ2-7, with D possibly being TRBD2 (6 bases). This CDR3 has 13 residues. The V end lost 2 bases, the J end lost 6 bases, and 11 bases lay between the germline ends. CDR3 in DNA: TGTGCCAGCAGTTTACAGCGCGGGACCGAGCAGTACTTC. Translating it yields CASSLQRGTEQYF.

The chain uses TRBV2 and TRBJ1-1; D gene uncertain. This CDR3 contains 13 residues. Germline V gene lookup returns CDR1 SNHLY and CDR2 FYNNEI. Trimming cost V 5 bases and J 1 base, with 8 bases left between them. The CDR3 is CASSFERNTEAFF. Written as DNA, the CDR3 is TGTGCCAGCAGTTTCGAGAGGAACACTGAAGCTTTCTTT.

The CDR3 sequence is CASSLGTGFVETQYF. CDR3 nucleotides: TGCGCCAGCAGCTTGGGGACAGGGTTTGTTGAGACCCAGTACTTC. This chain uses TRBV5-1 with TRBJ2-5, with TRBD1 identical over 8 bases. CDR1 SGHRS and CDR2 YFSETQ come from the germline V gene. V gave up 0 bases and J gave up 5 bases; unmatched junction bases: 6. The CDR3 totals 15 residues.

The chain is built from TRBV7-3 and TRBJ2-7, with D possibly being TRBD2 (6 bases). Germline values: CDR1 SGHTA, CDR2 FQGTGA. The V gene lost 5 bases and the J gene lost 3 bases, with 11 bases spanning the gap. The CDR3 covers 13 residues. Here the CDR3 DNA reads TGTGCCAGCAGCCGCGGGCGGGACTACGAGCAGTACTTC. Its translation: CASSRGRDYEQYF.

The rearrangement joins TRBV7-9 to TRBJ2-1, with D perhaps TRBD2 (6 bases). The V gene's germline CDR1 is SEHNR and CDR2 FQNEAQ (reference sequence). This CDR3 comprises 16 residues. Trimming cost V 4 bases and J 4 bases, with 17 bases left between them. CDR3 in amino acids: CASSYLAGSPYNEQFF. CDR3 DNA: TGTGCCAGCAGCTATTTAGCCGGGAGCCCTTACAATGAGCAGTTCTTC.

The rearrangement joins TRBV29-1 to TRBJ1-3; 7 bases map to TRBD1. V lost 7 bases and J lost 0; bases outside the gene matches: 6. Germline values: CDR1 SQVTM, CDR2 ANQGSEA. The CDR3 has 14 amino acids. The CDR3 loop is CSGRQGSSGNTIYF. The DNA for the CDR3 is TGCAGCGGTCGACAGGGAAGCTCTGGAAACACCATATATTTT.

The chain uses TRBV28 and TRBJ1-2; possible D gene TRBD1, 6 bases. V lost 7 bases, J lost 8 bases, and 14 bases lay in between. Germline values: CDR1 MDHEN, CDR2 SYDVKM. CDR3 length: 12 amino acids. The DNA of the CDR3 is TGTGCCAGCACTACAGGGTCTTTGGGCTACACCTTC. Its translation: CASTTGSLGYTF.

The chain carries TRBV5-4 and TRBJ2-5; D is ambiguous. CDR1 and CDR2 from the germline V gene are SGHNT and YYREEE (reference sequence). This CDR3 has 15 amino acids. V was clipped by 0 bases and J by 3 bases, with 12 bases between them. CDR3 DNA sequence: TGTGCCAGCAGCTTGGCCTCGGGTACGAAAGAGACCCAGTACTTC. Protein: CASSLASGTKETQYF.

The rearrangement links TRBV25-1 to TRBJ2-7; D is uncertain. The germline gives CDR1 MGHDK, CDR2 SYGVNS. The CDR3 has 15 residues. The V gene lost 4 bases and the J gene lost 0 bases, with 13 bases spanning the gap. The DNA of the CDR3 is TGTGCCAGCAGTGGTCACACGCCTAGCTCCTACGAGCAGTACTTC. Its translation is CASSGHTPSSYEQYF.

The rearrangement joins TRBV11-2 to TRBJ2-3; 11 bases fit TRBD2. J gave up 2 bases and V 3 bases, and 4 bases lay outside the gene matches. CDR3 length: 16 residues. CDR1 is SGHAT and CDR2 is FQNNGV in the germline V gene. CDR3 DNA: TGTGCCAGCAGCTTGTTAGCGGGAGGGGCCACAGATACGCAGTATTTT. This gives the protein CASSLLAGGATDTQYF.

This chain links TRBV12-3 or TRBV12-4 with TRBJ1-4; D might be TRBD1 (5 bases). V gave up 8 bases and J gave up 8 bases, with 9 bases separating them. This CDR3 is built from 11 residues. The CDR3 spells CASGAGEKLFF. The CDR3 DNA is TGTGCCAGCGGGGCGGGGGAAAAACTGTTTTTT.

The chain has TRBV6-4 and TRBJ1-2; weak D call: TRBD1 (5 bases). Germline CDR1 MRHNA, CDR2 SNTAGT. Trimming removed 0 bases at V and 4 bases at J, with 18 bases between. The CDR3 consists of 17 residues. The CDR3 protein is CASSDSPRQVGGYGYTF. CDR3 DNA sequence: TGTGCCAGCAGTGACTCGCCGCGCCAGGTGGGGGGCTATGGCTACACCTTC.

The genes are TRBV6-1 and TRBJ2-1; a weak D match, TRBD2 (6 bases). V shed 2 bases and J shed 7 bases, with 18 bases lying between them. Germline CDR1 reads MNHNS; CDR2 reads SASEGT. This CDR3 is 16 amino acids long. The DNA for the CDR3 is TGTGCCAGCAGTGAAACTCTCGGAGGGTACTTGAATGAGCAGTTCTTC. Its translation: CASSETLGGYLNEQFF.

V is TRBV11-2 and J is TRBJ2-1; D is unclear. This CDR3 has 13 amino acids. Trimming stripped 4 bases from V and 4 bases from J, with 8 bases between. Germline V CDR1 and CDR2: SGHAT, FQNNGV. The CDR3 sequence: CASSSTGYNEQFF. The DNA for the CDR3 is TGTGCCAGCAGCTCCACTGGTTACAATGAGCAGTTCTTC.

The genes are TRBV5-1 and TRBJ2-1, with TRBD1 identical over 7 bases. The CDR3 runs to 15 residues. Per the germline V gene, CDR1 is SGHRS and CDR2 is YFSETQ. The V and J ends lost 4 bases and 5 bases, in that order; junction bases with no gene match: 9. CDR3 region: CASSALPGQHNEQFF. The CDR3 nucleotides read TGCGCCAGCAGCGCCCTACCGGGACAGCACAATGAGCAGTTCTTC.

This chain connects TRBV3-1 (or the pseudogene TRBV3-2) to TRBJ2-1, with 12 bases aligning to TRBD2. Germline values: CDR1 LGHDT, CDR2 YNNKEL (reference sequence). The CDR3 sequence is 15 residues long. V lost 6 bases and J lost 2; bases outside the gene matches: 2. The CDR3 DNA reads TGTGCCAGCAGTCTAGCGGGAGGGCCCTACAATGAGCAGTTCTTC. Protein product: CASSLAGGPYNEQFF.

The chain uses TRBV7-9 and TRBJ2-1; 15 bases are a match to TRBD2. J gave up 3 bases and V 7 bases, and 19 bases lay outside the gene matches. Germline V gene sequence: CDR1 SEHNR, CDR2 FQNEAQ (reference sequence). This CDR3 region has 21 residues. The CDR3 loop is CASTLFLPGLAGGPIYNEQFF. CDR3 in DNA: TGTGCCAGCACCCTCTTTCTCCCGGGACTAGCGGGAGGCCCTATCTACAATGAGCAGTTCTTC. The whole variable domain, remainder taken from reference TRBV7-9 and TRBJ2-1, is DTGVSQNPRHKITKRGQNVTFRCDPISEHNRLYWYRQTLGQGPEFLTYFQNEAQLEKSRLLSDRFSAERPKGSFSTLEIQRTEQGDSAMYLCASTLFLPGLAGGPIYNEQFFGPGTRLTVL.

The gene calls are TRBV7-2 and TRBJ2-3; 11 bases align to TRBD2. Per germline, CDR1 SGHTA and CDR2 FQGNSA. CDR3 length: 16 residues. V lost 7 bases and J lost 7; bases outside the gene matches: 13. The DNA of the CDR3 is TGTGCCAGCACCGGAATGCTAGCGGGGGGCTGGTATACGCAGTATTTT. Amino acids: CASTGMLAGGWYTQYF.

This clone has just one count. The chain recombines TRBV19 with TRBJ1-5; TRBD1 might be the D (5 bases). CDR1 is LNHDA and CDR2 is SQIVND in the germline V gene (reference sequence). Between the trimmed V and J ends, which lost 6 bases and 9 bases, there was a span of 15 bases. CDR3 size: 13 residues. Written as DNA, the CDR3 is TGTGCCAGTAGAGGAGGGGAGGTGCGGCCCCAGCATTTT. Its translation is CASRGGEVRPQHF.

The chain joins TRBV28 to TRBJ1-2; D not certain. Germline CDR1 MDHEN, CDR2 SYDVKM. Trimming left V 10 bases short and J 4 bases short, with 19 bases between. The CDR3 runs to 14 residues. The CDR3 bases are TGTGCCACCCAACCGGGGATCACCGGCTATGGCTACACCTTC. Its protein product is CATQPGITGYGYTF.

The rearrangement links TRBV7-2 to TRBJ2-5; the match to TRBD2 covers 10 bases. This CDR3 is built from 16 residues. Germline loops: CDR1 SGHTA, CDR2 FQGNSA. With V trimmed by 3 bases and J by 2 bases, 6 bases remained unmatched. This CDR3 is CASSFNPAGGQETQYF. The CDR3 DNA sequence: TGTGCCAGCAGCTTTAATCCAGCGGGAGGGCAAGAGACCCAGTACTTC. Looking up the rest from reference TRBV7-2 and TRBJ2-5 gives the full variable domain: GAGVSQSPSNKVTEKGKDVELRCDPISGHTALYWYRQSLGQGLEFLIYFQGNSAPDKSGLPSDRFSAERTGGSVSTLTIQRTQQEDSAVYLCASSFNPAGGQETQYFGPGTRLLVL.